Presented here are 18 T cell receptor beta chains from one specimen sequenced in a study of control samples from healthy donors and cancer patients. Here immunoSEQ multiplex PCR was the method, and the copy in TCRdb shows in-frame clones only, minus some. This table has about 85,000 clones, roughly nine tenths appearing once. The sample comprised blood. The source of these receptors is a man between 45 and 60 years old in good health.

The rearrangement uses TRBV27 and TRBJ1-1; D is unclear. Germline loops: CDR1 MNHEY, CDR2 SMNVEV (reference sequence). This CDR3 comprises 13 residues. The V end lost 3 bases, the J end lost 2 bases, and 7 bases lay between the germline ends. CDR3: CASSFNDNTEAFF. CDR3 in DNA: TGTGCCAGCAGTTTTAATGACAACACTGAAGCTTTCTTT.

CDR3 in DNA: TGTGCCTGGGGACTTCGGCGGGGCGGCACAGATACGCAGTATTTT. Residues: CAWGLRRGGTDTQYF. The chain recombines TRBV30 with TRBJ2-3, with D possibly matching TRBD2 (6 bases). Germline CDR1 reads GTSNPN; CDR2 reads SVGIG (reference sequence). The CDR3 is 15 amino acids. The ends were cut back, 5 bases at V and 1 base at J, with 16 bases in the middle.

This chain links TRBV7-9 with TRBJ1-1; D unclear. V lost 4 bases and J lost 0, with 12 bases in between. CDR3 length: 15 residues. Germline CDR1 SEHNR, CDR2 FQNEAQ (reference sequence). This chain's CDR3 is CASSSQIRLNTEAFF. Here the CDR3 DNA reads TGTGCCAGCAGCTCACAGATCAGATTGAACACTGAAGCTTTCTTT.

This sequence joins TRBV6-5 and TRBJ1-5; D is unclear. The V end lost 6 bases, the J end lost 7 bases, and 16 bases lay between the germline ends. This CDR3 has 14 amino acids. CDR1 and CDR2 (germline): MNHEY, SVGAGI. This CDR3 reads CASSLQVFGQPQHF. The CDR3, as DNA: TGTGCCAGCAGCCTCCAGGTTTTTGGGCAGCCCCAGCATTTT.

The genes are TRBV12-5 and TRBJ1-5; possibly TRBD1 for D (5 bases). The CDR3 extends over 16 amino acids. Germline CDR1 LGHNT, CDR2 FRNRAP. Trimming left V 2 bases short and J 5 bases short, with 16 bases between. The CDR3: CASGLTTGGGYQPQHF. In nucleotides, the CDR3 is TGTGCTAGTGGTTTGACCACCGGGGGGGGGTATCAGCCCCAGCATTTT.

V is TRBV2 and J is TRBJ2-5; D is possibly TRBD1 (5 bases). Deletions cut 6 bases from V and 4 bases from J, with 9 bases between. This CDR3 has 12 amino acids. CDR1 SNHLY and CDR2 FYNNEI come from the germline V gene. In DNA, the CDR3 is TGTGCCAGCAGGGGGCGACGAGAGACCCAGTACTTC. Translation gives CASRGRRETQYF.

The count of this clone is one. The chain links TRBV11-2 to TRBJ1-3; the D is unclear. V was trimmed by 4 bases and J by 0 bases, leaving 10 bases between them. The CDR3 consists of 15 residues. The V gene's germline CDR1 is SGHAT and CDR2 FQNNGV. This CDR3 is CASSYGPNSGNTIYF. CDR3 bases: TGTGCCAGCAGCTATGGTCCCAACTCTGGAAACACCATATATTTT.

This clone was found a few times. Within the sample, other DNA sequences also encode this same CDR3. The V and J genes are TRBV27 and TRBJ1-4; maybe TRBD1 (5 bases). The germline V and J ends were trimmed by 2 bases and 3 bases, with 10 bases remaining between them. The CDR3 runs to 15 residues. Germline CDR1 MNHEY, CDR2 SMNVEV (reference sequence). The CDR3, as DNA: TGTGCCAGCAGTTTAAGCTGGGGACCTAATGAAAAACTGTTTTTT. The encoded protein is CASSLSWGPNEKLFF.

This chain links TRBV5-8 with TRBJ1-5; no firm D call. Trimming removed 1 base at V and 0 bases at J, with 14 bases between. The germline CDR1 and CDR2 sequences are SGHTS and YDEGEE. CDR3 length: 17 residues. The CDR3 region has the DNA TGTGCCAGCAGCTTGTGGCAAAATATTTATAGCAATCAGCCCCAGCATTTT. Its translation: CASSLWQNIYSNQPQHF.

The DNA for the CDR3 is TGTGCCAGCAGTTATAGGGCTGGAAACACCATATATTTT. Translated, it gives CASSYRAGNTIYF. This chain links TRBV6-5 with TRBJ1-3; D is ambiguous. CDR1 and CDR2 from the germline V gene are MNHEY and SVGAGI. With 3 bases removed from V and 2 bases from J, the gap between germline ends came to 5 bases. The CDR3 is made up of 13 amino acids.

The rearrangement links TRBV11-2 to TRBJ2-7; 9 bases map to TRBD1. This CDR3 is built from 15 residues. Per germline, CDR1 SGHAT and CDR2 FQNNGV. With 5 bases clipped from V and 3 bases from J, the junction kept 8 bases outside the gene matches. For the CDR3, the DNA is TGTGCCAGCAGCCCTCGGACAGGGGCCTTCTACGAGCAGTACTTC. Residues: CASSPRTGAFYEQYF.

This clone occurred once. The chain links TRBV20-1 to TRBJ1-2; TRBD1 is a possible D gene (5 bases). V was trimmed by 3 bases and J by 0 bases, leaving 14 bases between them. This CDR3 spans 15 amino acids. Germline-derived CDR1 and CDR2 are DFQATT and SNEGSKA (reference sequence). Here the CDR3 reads CSASSGGITNYGYTF. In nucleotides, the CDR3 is TGCAGTGCTAGTAGTGGGGGGATAACTAACTATGGCTACACCTTC.

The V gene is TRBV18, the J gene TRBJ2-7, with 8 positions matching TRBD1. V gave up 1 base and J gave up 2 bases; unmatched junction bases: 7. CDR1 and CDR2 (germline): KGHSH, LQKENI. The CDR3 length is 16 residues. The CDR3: CASSPRLPGQAYEQYF. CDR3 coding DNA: TGTGCCAGCTCACCACGTCTTCCGGGACAGGCCTACGAGCAGTACTTC. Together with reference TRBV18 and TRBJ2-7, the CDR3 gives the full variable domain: NAGVMQNPRHLVRRRGQEARLRCSPMKGHSHVYWYRQLPEEGLKFMVYLQKENIIDESGMPKERFSAEFPKEGPSILRIQQVVRGDSAAYFCASSPRLPGQAYEQYFGPGTRLTVT.

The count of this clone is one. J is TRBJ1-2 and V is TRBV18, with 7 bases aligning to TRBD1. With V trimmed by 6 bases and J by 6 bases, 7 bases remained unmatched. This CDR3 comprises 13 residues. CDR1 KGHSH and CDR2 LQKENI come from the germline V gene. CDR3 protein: CASSQDRPDGYTF. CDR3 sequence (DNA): TGTGCCAGCTCCCAGGACAGGCCGGATGGCTACACCTTC.

Here the CDR3 DNA reads TGTGCCAGCAGTTCCGGACGGGTAGAGGTCCAAAAACTGTTTTTT. Its protein is CASSSGRVEVQKLFF. The V gene is TRBV28, the J gene TRBJ1-4; D unresolved. In germline, CDR1 is MDHEN, CDR2 SYDVKM. This CDR3 contains 15 residues. Trimming took 4 bases from V and 9 from J, leaving 18 bases between them.

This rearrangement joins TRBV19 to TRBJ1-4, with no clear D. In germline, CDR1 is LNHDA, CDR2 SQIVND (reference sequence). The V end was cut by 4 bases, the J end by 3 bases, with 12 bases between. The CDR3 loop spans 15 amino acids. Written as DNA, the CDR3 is TGTGCCAGTAGTACGCCTGGTCGGGCTAATGAAAAACTGTTTTTT. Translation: CASSTPGRANEKLFF. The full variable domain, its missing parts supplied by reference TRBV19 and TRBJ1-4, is DGGITQSPKYLFRKEGQNVTLSCEQNLNHDAMYWYRQDPGQGLRLIYYSQIVNDFQKGDIAEGYSVSREKKESFPLTVTSAQKNPTAFYLCASSTPGRANEKLFFGSGTQLSVL.

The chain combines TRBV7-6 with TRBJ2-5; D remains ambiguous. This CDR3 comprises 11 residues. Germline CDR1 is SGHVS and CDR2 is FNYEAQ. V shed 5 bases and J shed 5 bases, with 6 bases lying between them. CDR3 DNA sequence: TGTGCCAGCAGCGCCGCGGAGACCCAGTACTTC. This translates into CASSAAETQYF.

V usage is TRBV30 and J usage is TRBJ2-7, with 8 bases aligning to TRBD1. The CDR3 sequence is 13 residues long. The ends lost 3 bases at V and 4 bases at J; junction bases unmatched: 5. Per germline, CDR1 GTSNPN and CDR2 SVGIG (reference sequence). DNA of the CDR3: TGTGCCTGGAGAGAGACAGGGGTATACGAGCAGTACTTC. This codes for CAWRETGVYEQYF.